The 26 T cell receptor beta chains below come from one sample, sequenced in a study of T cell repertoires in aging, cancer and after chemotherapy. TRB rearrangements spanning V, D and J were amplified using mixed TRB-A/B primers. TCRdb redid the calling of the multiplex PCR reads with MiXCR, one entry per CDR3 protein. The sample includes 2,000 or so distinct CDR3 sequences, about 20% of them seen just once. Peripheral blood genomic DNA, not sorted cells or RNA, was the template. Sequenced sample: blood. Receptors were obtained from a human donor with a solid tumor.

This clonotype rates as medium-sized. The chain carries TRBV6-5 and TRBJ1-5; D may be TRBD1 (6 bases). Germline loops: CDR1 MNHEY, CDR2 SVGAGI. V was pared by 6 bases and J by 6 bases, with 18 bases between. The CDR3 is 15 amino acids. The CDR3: CASSPVGGLFQPQHF. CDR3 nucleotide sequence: TGTGCCAGCAGCCCGGTGGGGGGGCTCTTTCAGCCCCAGCATTTT.

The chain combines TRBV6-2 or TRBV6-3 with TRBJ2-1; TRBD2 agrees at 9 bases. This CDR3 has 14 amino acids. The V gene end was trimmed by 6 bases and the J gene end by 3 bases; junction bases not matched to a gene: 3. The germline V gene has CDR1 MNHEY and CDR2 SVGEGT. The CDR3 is CASSPSGDYNEQFF. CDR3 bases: TGTGCCAGCAGCCCTAGCGGGGACTACAATGAGCAGTTCTTC.

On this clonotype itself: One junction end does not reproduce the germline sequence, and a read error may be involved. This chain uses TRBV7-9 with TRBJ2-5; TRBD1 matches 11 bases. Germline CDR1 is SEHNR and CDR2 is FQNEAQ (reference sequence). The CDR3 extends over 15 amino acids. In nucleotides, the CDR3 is TGTGCCAGCAACCCCATTAGGGGACAGGGGGGCCGGTTGGACTTC. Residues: CASNPIRGQGGRLDF.

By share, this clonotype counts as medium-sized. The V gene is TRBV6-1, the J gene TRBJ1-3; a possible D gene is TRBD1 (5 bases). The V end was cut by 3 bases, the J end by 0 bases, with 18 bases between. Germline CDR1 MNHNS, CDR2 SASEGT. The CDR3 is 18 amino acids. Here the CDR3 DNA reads TGTGCCAGCAGTGATTTGCGGGGCGACAGCTCCTCTGGAAACACCATATATTTT. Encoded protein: CASSDLRGDSSSGNTIYF.

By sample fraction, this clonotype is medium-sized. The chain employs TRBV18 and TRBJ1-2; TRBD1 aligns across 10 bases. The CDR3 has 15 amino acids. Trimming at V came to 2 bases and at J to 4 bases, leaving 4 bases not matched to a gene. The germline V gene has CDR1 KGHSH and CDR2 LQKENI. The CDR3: CASSPETGGSYGYTF. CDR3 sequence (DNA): TGTGCCAGCTCACCAGAGACAGGGGGCAGCTATGGCTACACCTTC.

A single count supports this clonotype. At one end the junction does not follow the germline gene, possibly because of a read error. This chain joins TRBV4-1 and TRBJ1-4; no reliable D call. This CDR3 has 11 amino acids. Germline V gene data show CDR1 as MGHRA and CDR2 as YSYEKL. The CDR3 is CASSQEERLFF. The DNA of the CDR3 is TGCGCCAGCAGCCAAGAAGAAAGACTGTTTTTT.

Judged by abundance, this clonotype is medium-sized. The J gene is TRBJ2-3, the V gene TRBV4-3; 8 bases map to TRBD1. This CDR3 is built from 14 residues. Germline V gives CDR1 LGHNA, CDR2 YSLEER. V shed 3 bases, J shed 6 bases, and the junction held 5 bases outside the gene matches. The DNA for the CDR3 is TGCGCCAGCAGCCACAGGGGGCTTTCGGATACGCAGTATTTT. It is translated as CASSHRGLSDTQYF.

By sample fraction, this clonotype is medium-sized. The CDR3 protein is CSASFGPTNTGELFF. The CDR3 nucleotides are TGCAGTGCTAGCTTCGGCCCAACGAACACCGGGGAGCTGTTTTTT. The chain couples TRBV20-1 to TRBJ2-2; D unclear. The CDR3 loop spans 15 amino acids. Germline lookup yields CDR1 DFQATT and CDR2 SNEGSKA (reference sequence). The germline V and J ends were trimmed by 3 bases and 0 bases, with 11 bases remaining between them.

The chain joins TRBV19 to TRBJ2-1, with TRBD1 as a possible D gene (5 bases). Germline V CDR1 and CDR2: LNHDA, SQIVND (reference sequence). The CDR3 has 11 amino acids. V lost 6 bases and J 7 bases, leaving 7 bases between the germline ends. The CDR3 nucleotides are TGTGCCAGTAGGGACATGAATGAGCAGTTCTTC. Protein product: CASRDMNEQFF.

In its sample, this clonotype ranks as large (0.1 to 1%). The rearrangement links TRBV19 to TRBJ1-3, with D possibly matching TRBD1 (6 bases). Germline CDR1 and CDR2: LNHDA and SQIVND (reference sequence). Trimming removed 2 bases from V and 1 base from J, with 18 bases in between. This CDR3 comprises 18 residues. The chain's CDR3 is CASSIFGQSQGSGNTIYF. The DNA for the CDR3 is TGTGCCAGTAGTATATTTGGACAGTCACAAGGGTCTGGAAACACCATATATTTT. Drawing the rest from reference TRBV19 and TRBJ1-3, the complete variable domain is DGGITQSPKYLFRKEGQNVTLSCEQNLNHDAMYWYRQDPGQGLRLIYYSQIVNDFQKGDIAEGYSVSREKKESFPLTVTSAQKNPTAFYLCASSIFGQSQGSGNTIYFGEGSWLTVV.

CDR3 region: CASSMTGGSYGYTF. The CDR3 coding sequence is TGTGCCAGCAGCATGACAGGGGGTAGCTATGGCTACACCTTC. This chain joins TRBV5-4 and TRBJ1-2, with 9 positions matching TRBD1. Germline V gene lookup returns CDR1 SGHNT and CDR2 YYREEE (reference sequence). V lost 4 bases, J lost 4 bases, and 5 bases stayed unmatched. The CDR3 sequence is 14 residues long. The full variable domain, rest sourced from reference TRBV5-4 and TRBJ1-2, is ETGVTQSPTHLIKTRGQQVTLRCSSQSGHNTVSWYQQALGQGPQFIFQYYREEENGRGNFPPRFSGLQFPNYSSELNVNALELDDSALYLCASSMTGGSYGYTFGSGTRLTVV.

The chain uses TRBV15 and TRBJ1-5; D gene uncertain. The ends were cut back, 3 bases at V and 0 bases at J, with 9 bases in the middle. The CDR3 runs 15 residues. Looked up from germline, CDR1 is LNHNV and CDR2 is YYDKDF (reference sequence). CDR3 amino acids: CATSSGGVSNQPQHF. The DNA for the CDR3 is TGTGCCACCAGCAGTGGCGGGGTTAGCAATCAGCCCCAGCATTTT.

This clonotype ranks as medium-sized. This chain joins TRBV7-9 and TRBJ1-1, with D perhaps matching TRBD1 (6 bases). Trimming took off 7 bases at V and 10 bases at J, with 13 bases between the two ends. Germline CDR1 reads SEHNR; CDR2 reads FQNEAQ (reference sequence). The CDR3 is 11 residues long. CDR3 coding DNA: TGTGCCAGCACCCAGGGGTTTGTAGCTTTCTTT. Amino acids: CASTQGFVAFF.

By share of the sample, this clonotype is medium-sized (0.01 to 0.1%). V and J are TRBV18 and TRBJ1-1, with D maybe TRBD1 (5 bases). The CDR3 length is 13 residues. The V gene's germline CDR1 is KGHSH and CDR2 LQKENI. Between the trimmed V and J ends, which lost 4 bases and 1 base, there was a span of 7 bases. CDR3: CASSRGGNTEAFF. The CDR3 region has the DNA TGTGCCAGCTCACGCGGGGGGAACACTGAAGCTTTCTTT.

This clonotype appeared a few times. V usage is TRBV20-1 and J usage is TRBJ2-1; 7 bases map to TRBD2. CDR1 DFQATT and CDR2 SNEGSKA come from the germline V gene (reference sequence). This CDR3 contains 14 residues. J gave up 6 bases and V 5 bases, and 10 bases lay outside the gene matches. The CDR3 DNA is TGCAGTGCTGGCGGGCTAGCGGATCCCAATGAGCAGTTCTTC. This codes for CSAGGLADPNEQFF.

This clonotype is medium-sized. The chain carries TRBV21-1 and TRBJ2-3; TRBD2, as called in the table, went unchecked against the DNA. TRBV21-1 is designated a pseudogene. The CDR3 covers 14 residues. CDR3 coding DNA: TGTGCCAGCATTCAGCAGGGAATAGGGGATACGCAGTATTTT. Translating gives CASIQQGIGDTQYF.

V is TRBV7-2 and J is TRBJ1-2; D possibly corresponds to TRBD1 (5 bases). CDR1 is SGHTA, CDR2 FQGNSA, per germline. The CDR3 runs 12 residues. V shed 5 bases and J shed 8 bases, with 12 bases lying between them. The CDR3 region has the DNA TGTGCCAGCAGCGCCGGGGGGTCGGGCTACACCTTC. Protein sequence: CASSAGGSGYTF.

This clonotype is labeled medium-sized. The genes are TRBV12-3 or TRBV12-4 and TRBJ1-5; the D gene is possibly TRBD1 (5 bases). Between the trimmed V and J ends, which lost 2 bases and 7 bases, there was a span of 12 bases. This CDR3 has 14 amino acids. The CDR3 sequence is CASSLQGIRQPQHF. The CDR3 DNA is TGTGCCAGCAGTTTACAGGGAATAAGACAGCCCCAGCATTTT.

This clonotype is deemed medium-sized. The CDR3: CASRRRTSGGAHEQFF. CDR3 DNA sequence: TGTGCCAGCAGGCGCAGGACTAGCGGGGGGGCCCATGAGCAGTTCTTC. This chain connects TRBV12-3 or TRBV12-4 to TRBJ2-1, with 15 bases lining up with TRBD2. There are 16 residues in the CDR3. V lost 6 bases and J lost 8; bases outside the gene matches: 8.

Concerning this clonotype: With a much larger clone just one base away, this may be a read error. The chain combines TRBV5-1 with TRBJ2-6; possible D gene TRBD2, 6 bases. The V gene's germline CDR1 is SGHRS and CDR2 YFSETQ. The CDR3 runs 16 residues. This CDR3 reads CASSSGSGDGVNVLSF. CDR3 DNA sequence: TGCGCCAGCAGCTCCGGGTCGGGGGACGGAGTCAACGTCCTGTCTTTC. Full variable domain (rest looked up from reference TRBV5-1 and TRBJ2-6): KAGVTQTPRYLIKTRGQQVTLSCSPISGHRSVSWYQQTPGQGLQFLFEYFSETQRNKGNFPGRFSGRQFSNSRSEMNVSTLELGDSALYLCASSSGSGDGVNVLSFGAGSRLTVL.

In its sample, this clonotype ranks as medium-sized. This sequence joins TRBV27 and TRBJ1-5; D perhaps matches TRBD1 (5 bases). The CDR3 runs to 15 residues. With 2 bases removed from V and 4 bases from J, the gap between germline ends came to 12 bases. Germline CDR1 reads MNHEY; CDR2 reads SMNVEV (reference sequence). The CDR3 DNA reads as TGTGCCAGCAGTTTACAGGGAAGGGGTAATCAGCCCCAGCATTTT. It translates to CASSLQGRGNQPQHF.

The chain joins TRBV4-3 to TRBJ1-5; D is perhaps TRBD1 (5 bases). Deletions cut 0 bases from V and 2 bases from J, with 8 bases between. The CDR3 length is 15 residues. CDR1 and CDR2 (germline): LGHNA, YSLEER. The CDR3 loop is CASSQEGGRNQPQHF. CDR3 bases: TGCGCCAGCAGCCAAGAGGGGGGACGCAATCAGCCCCAGCATTTT.

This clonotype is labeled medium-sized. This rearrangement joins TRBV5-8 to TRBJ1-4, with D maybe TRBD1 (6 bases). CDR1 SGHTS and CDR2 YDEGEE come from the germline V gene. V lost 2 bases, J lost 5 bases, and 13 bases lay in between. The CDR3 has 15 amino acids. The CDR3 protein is CASSFSGVSNEKLFF. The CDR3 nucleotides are TGTGCCAGCAGCTTCTCAGGGGTCTCAAATGAAAAACTGTTTTTT.

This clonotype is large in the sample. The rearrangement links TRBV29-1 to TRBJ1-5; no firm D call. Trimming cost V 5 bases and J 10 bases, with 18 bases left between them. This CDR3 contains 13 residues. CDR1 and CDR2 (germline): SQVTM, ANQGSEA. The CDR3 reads CSVSGSLVEPQHF. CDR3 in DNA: TGCAGCGTTTCCGGGTCCCTCGTCGAACCCCAGCATTTT. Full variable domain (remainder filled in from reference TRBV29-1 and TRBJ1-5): SAVISQKPSRDICQRGTSLTIQCQVDSQVTMMFWYRQQPGQSLTLIATANQGSEATYESGFVIDKFPISRPNLTFSTLTVSNMSPEDSSIYLCSVSGSLVEPQHFGDGTRLSIL.

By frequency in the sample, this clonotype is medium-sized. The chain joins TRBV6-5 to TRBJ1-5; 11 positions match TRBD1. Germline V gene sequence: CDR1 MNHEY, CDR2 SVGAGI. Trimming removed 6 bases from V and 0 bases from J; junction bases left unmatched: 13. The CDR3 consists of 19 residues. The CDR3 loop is CASSTGTGGGFISNQPQHF. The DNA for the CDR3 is TGTGCCAGCAGCACCGGGACAGGGGGTGGTTTCATTAGCAATCAGCCCCAGCATTTT.

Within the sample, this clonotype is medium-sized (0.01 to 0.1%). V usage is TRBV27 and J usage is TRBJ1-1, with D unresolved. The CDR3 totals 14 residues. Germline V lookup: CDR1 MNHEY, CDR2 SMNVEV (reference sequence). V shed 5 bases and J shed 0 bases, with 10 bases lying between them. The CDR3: CASSPGVLNTEAFF. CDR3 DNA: TGTGCCAGCAGTCCCGGAGTGCTGAACACTGAAGCTTTCTTT.